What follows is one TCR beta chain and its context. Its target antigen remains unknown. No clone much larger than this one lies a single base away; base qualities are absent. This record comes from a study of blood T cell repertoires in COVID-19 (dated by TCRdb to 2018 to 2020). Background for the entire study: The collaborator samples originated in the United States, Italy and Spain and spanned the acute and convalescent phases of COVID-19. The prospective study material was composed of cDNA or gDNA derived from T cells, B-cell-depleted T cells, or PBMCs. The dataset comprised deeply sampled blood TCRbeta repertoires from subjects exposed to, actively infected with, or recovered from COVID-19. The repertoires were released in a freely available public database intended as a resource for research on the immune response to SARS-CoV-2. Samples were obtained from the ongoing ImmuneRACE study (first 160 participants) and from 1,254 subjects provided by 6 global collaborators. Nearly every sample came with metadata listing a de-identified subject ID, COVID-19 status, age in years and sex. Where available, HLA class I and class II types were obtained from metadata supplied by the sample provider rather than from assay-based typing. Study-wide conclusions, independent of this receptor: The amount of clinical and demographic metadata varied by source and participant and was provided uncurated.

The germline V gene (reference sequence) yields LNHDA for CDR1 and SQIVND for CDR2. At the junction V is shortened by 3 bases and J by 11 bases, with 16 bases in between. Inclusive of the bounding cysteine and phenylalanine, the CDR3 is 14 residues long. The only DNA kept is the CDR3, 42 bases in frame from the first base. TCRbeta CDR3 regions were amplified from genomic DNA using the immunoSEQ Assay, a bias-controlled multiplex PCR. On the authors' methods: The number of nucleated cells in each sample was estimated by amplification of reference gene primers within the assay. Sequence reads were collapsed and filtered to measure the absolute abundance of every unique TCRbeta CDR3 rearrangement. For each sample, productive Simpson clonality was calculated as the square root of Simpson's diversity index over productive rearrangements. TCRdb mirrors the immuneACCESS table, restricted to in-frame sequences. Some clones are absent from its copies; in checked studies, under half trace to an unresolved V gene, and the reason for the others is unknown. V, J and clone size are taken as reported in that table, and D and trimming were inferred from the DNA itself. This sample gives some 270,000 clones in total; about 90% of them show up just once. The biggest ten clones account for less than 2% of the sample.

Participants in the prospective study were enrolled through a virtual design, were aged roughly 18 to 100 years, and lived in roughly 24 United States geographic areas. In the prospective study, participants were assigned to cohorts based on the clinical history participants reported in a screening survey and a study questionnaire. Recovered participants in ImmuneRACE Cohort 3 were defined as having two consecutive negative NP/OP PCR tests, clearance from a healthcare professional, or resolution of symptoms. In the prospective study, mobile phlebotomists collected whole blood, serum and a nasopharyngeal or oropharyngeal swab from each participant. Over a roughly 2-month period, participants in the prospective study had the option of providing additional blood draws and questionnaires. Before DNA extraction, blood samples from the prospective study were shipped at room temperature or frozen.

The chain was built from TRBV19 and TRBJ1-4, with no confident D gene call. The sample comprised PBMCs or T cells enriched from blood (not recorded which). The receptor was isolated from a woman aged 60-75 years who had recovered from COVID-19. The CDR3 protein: CASSIEAGSGKLFF. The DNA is TGTGCCAGTAGTATTGAGGCGGGGTCGGGGAAACTGTTTTTT.